Shown below are 17 T cell receptor beta chains from a single sample sequenced in a study of T cell responses to AZD1222 COVID-19 vaccine. Only in-frame clones appear in the TCRdb table, and some are missing; sequencing was by immunoSEQ multiplex PCR. The repertoire holds around 67,000 clones, with under 90% as singletons. The material was peripheral blood, obtained on day 0 of AZD1222 vaccination. These receptors all stem from an adult in good health.

V is TRBV4-2 and J is TRBJ2-1; 10 nucleotides agree with TRBD2. Germline-derived CDR1 and CDR2 are LGHNA and YNFKEQ. V gave up 7 bases and J gave up 0 bases; unmatched junction bases: 6. The CDR3 extends over 16 amino acids. CDR3 bases: TGTGCCAGCAACCCGGTAGCGGGGGGCTCCTACAATGAGCAGTTCTTC. Amino acids: CASNPVAGGSYNEQFF.

The CDR3 protein is CASSQQGNNYGYTF. The DNA for the CDR3 is TGTGCCAGCAGCCAACAGGGCAATAACTATGGCTACACCTTC. The chain employs TRBV3-1 (or the pseudogene TRBV3-2) and TRBJ1-2; weak D call: TRBD1 (5 bases). CDR3 size: 14 residues. From germline, CDR1 is LGHDT and CDR2 YNNKEL (reference sequence). Trimming took off 2 bases at V and 1 base at J, with 8 bases between the two ends.

The chain recombines TRBV28 with TRBJ2-7; no definite D call. There are 12 residues in the CDR3. V shed 5 bases and J shed 1 base, with 6 bases lying between them. Germline CDR1 reads MDHEN; CDR2 reads SYDVKM. CDR3 region: CASSPISYEQYF. DNA of the CDR3: TGTGCCAGCAGTCCTATATCCTACGAGCAGTACTTC.

The rearrangement uses TRBV27 and TRBJ2-7; 9 nucleotides align to TRBD1. With 4 bases clipped from V and 4 bases from J, the junction kept 8 bases outside the gene matches. There are 15 residues in the CDR3. Germline V lookup: CDR1 MNHEY, CDR2 SMNVEV (reference sequence). Here the CDR3 reads CASSSFGTGLYEQYF. The CDR3 coding sequence is TGTGCCAGCAGTTCCTTCGGGACAGGGTTATACGAGCAGTACTTC.

This rearrangement joins TRBV7-6 to TRBJ1-1; no clear D. The CDR3 totals 11 residues. CDR1 and CDR2 from the germline V gene are SGHVS and FNYEAQ. Deletions cut 5 bases from V and 10 bases from J, with 11 bases between. The CDR3 loop reads CASSNARVAFF. The CDR3 DNA is TGTGCCAGCAGCAACGCAAGGGTAGCTTTCTTT.

The gene calls are TRBV10-3 and TRBJ1-6, with D possibly matching TRBD1 (6 bases). V was shortened by 8 bases and J by 7 bases, with 18 bases between the two germline ends. The CDR3 is 15 amino acids. Germline CDR1 reads ENHRY; CDR2 reads SYGVKD. The CDR3 sequence: CAISEGGSGNSPLHF. The CDR3 region has the DNA TGTGCCATCTCCGAAGGGGGGTCTGGGAATTCACCCCTCCACTTT.

V is TRBV5-4 and J is TRBJ1-1, with 7 bases lining up with TRBD1. There are 12 residues in the CDR3. Losses at the gene ends were 5 bases for V and 7 bases for J; bases not matched to a gene: 5. In germline, CDR1 is SGHNT, CDR2 YYREEE (reference sequence). Here the CDR3 reads CASSYTGVEAFF. CDR3 nucleotide sequence: TGTGCCAGCAGTTACACAGGGGTTGAAGCTTTCTTT.

The V gene is TRBV5-1, the J gene TRBJ1-4; D remains ambiguous. The length of the CDR3 is 14 residues. Germline CDR1 SGHRS, CDR2 YFSETQ. Trimming cost V 0 bases and J 3 bases, with 6 bases left between them. CDR3 sequence reads: CASSLGRSNEKLFF. The CDR3 nucleotides read TGCGCCAGCAGCTTGGGACGGTCTAATGAAAAACTGTTTTTT.

This rearrangement joins TRBV27 to TRBJ1-5; 9 nucleotides match TRBD1. The length of the CDR3 is 15 residues. V shed 6 bases, J shed 4 bases, and the junction held 7 bases outside the gene matches. Germline CDR1 reads MNHEY; CDR2 reads SMNVEV (reference sequence). The DNA of the CDR3 is TGTGCCAGCAGGGGAACAGGGGGCTGGAATCAGCCCCAGCATTTT. Translation: CASRGTGGWNQPQHF.

This chain joins TRBV12-5 and TRBJ1-1; maybe TRBD1 (6 bases). The V end was cut by 6 bases, the J end by 4 bases, with 12 bases between. CDR3 length: 13 amino acids. From germline, CDR1 is LGHNT and CDR2 FRNRAP. CDR3 nucleotide sequence: TGTGCTAGTGGAGAGGGGGGGAGCACTGAAGCTTTCTTT. Amino acid sequence: CASGEGGSTEAFF.

The gene calls are TRBV7-2 and TRBJ2-7; a weak D match, TRBD1 (6 bases). The ends were cut back, 1 base at V and 7 bases at J, with 17 bases in the middle. The CDR3 covers 15 residues. Germline CDR1 is SGHTA and CDR2 is FQGNSA. CDR3 sequence: CASSLDVIQGDEQYF. The CDR3 DNA reads TGTGCCAGCAGCTTAGATGTGATACAGGGCGATGAGCAGTACTTC. The full variable domain, completed using reference TRBV7-2 and TRBJ2-7, is GAGVSQSPSNKVTEKGKDVELRCDPISGHTALYWYRQSLGQGLEFLIYFQGNSAPDKSGLPSDRFSAERTGGSVSTLTIQRTQQEDSAVYLCASSLDVIQGDEQYFGPGTRLTVT.

This chain connects TRBV12-3 or TRBV12-4 to TRBJ2-5; 8 bases match TRBD2. V shed 7 bases, J shed 7 bases, and the junction held 8 bases outside the gene matches. The CDR3 covers 13 residues. The CDR3: CASNKREIGTQYF. CDR3 coding DNA: TGTGCCAGCAATAAGCGGGAGATAGGGACCCAGTACTTC.

V is TRBV11-2 and J is TRBJ1-3; D uncertain. Germline CDR1 and CDR2: SGHAT and FQNNGV. This CDR3 has 15 residues. V was clipped by 4 bases and J by 0 bases, with 10 bases between them. DNA of the CDR3: TGTGCCAGCAGCTCAATTACGGGCTCTGGAAACACCATATATTTT. It encodes CASSSITGSGNTIYF.

The gene calls are TRBV19 and TRBJ2-4, with 13 positions matching TRBD2. From germline, CDR1 is LNHDA and CDR2 SQIVND (reference sequence). This CDR3 is built from 18 residues. V lost 5 bases, J lost 8 bases, and 15 bases stayed unmatched. The DNA of the CDR3 is TGTGCCAGTAGTCCGAGACTAGCGGGGGGTTCAGGATTGGACATTCAGTACTTC. The encoded protein is CASSPRLAGGSGLDIQYF.

The rearrangement joins TRBV30 to TRBJ1-5; D remains ambiguous. V lost 4 bases and J lost 7, with 11 bases in between. The CDR3 has 12 residues. CDR1 GTSNPN and CDR2 SVGIG come from the germline V gene (reference sequence). The CDR3 nucleotides are TGTGCCTGGACGTTGGGAGAACAGCCCCAGCATTTT. Translation: CAWTLGEQPQHF.

This sequence joins TRBV19 and TRBJ1-2; D remains ambiguous. CDR3 size: 12 residues. Germline values: CDR1 LNHDA, CDR2 SQIVND (reference sequence). Trimming shortened V by 7 bases and J by 2 bases, and 8 bases separated the two germline ends. CDR3: CASIGENYGYTF. As DNA, the CDR3 is TGTGCCAGTATAGGCGAAAACTATGGCTACACCTTC.

The table lists this clone with a count of one. The chain joins TRBV10-3 to TRBJ2-7; D remains ambiguous. Germline V gene data show CDR1 as ENHRY and CDR2 as SYGVKD. V was clipped by 3 bases and J by 0 bases, with 9 bases between them. The CDR3 loop spans 14 amino acids. The CDR3 reads CAISEDGYSYEQYF. CDR3 nucleotide sequence: TGTGCCATCAGTGAAGACGGATACTCCTACGAGCAGTACTTC.